One and the same sample provided the 25 T cell receptor beta chains below, sequenced in a study of shared clonotypes between healthy human individuals. The table came from immunoSEQ multiplex PCR; TCRdb's copy has only in-frame clones and leaves some out. The sample holds some 2 million clones, roughly 95% seen once. Sequencing was done on a sample of naive CD4+ T cells sorted from blood. Subset in this sample: CD45RA+ positively selected. The receptors shown here come from a man aged 18-30 years in good health.

The chain carries TRBV18 and TRBJ1-6; 7 bases are a match to TRBD1. CDR3 length equals 17 residues. V lost 3 bases, J lost 5 bases, and 10 bases stayed unmatched. Germline lookup yields CDR1 KGHSH and CDR2 LQKENI. CDR3 bases: TGTGCCAGCTCACCTCGGGGACAGAGGAGTAATAATTCACCCCTCCACTTT. This codes for CASSPRGQRSNNSPLHF.

The chain links TRBV5-6 to TRBJ2-5, with D tentatively TRBD2 (5 bases). V was cut by 3 bases and J by 5 bases, with 14 bases left in between. This CDR3 comprises 14 residues. CDR1 and CDR2 (germline): SGHDT, YYEEEE. The CDR3 sequence is CASSSSAAPETQYF. In nucleotides, the CDR3 is TGTGCCAGCAGCTCATCAGCGGCCCCGGAGACCCAGTACTTC.

The genes are TRBV27 and TRBJ2-5; 10 bases are shared with TRBD2. The CDR3 is made up of 17 amino acids. Unmatched junction bases numbered 12, after V lost 5 bases and J lost 3 bases. Per the germline V gene, CDR1 is MNHEY and CDR2 is SMNVEV (reference sequence). The CDR3 spells CASSAWGLAQKEETQYF. CDR3 DNA: TGTGCCAGCAGTGCGTGGGGACTAGCGCAGAAAGAAGAGACCCAGTACTTC.

V is TRBV27 and J is TRBJ1-6; TRBD1 is a possible D gene (5 bases). CDR3 size: 15 residues. The germline V gene has CDR1 MNHEY and CDR2 SMNVEV (reference sequence). V gave up 2 bases and J gave up 9 bases, with 14 bases separating them. CDR3 protein: CASSLGRNRISPLHF. The CDR3 DNA reads TGTGCCAGCAGTTTAGGCCGAAACAGGATTTCACCCCTCCACTTT.

The gene calls are TRBV2 and TRBJ2-2; TRBD2 matches at 12 bases. J was trimmed by 4 bases and V by 7 bases; bases with no gene match: 4. The germline CDR1 and CDR2 sequences are SNHLY and FYNNEI. The CDR3 contains 15 residues. The DNA of the CDR3 is TGTGCCAGCACCGGACTAGCGGGAAGCACCGGGGAGCTGTTTTTT. Its protein product is CASTGLAGSTGELFF.

Comments on this clone: The same CDR3 arises from other DNA sequences in this sample as well. The gene calls are TRBV2 and TRBJ2-5; no clear D. The CDR3 length is 13 residues. V dropped 3 bases and J dropped 5 bases, with 10 bases sitting between them. Germline V gene lookup returns CDR1 SNHLY and CDR2 FYNNEI. CDR3 loop: CASSDGGRETQYF. The CDR3 bases are TGTGCCAGCAGTGATGGCGGCCGGGAGACCCAGTACTTC.

V usage is TRBV30 and J usage is TRBJ2-3; perhaps TRBD2 as D (5 bases). The ends were cut back, 2 bases at V and 0 bases at J, with 12 bases in the middle. CDR1 and CDR2 (germline): GTSNPN, SVGIG (reference sequence). The CDR3 has 15 amino acids. CDR3 sequence: CAWSKGVLSTDTQYF. CDR3 sequence (DNA): TGTGCCTGGAGTAAGGGAGTTCTTAGCACAGATACGCAGTATTTT.

The chain's CDR3 is CASSPGLRSQYF. CDR3 DNA sequence: TGTGCCAGCAGCCCCGGCCTGAGATCCCAGTACTTC. This chain links TRBV6-5 with TRBJ2-5, with unresolved D. Between the trimmed V and J ends, which lost 6 bases and 9 bases, there was a span of 14 bases. CDR1 and CDR2 (germline): MNHEY, SVGAGI. The CDR3 consists of 12 residues.

Worth noting for this clone: Other DNA sequences from this sample encode an identical CDR3 as well. The chain uses TRBV30 and TRBJ2-5, with a possible D match to TRBD1 (5 bases). V shed 3 bases and J shed 5 bases, with 10 bases lying between them. The CDR3 runs to 12 residues. Germline CDR1 is GTSNPN and CDR2 is SVGIG (reference sequence). CDR3 nucleotides: TGTGCCTGGAGACCTAAGGGGGAGACCCAGTACTTC. Translated: CAWRPKGETQYF. The complete variable domain, with remaining parts taken from reference TRBV30 and TRBJ2-5, reads SQTIHQWPATLVQPVGSPLSLECTVEGTSNPNLYWYRQAAGRGLQLLFYSVGIGQISSEVPQNLSASRPQDRQFILSSKKLLLSDSGFYLCAWRPKGETQYFGPGTRLLVL.

This clone was seen once. J is TRBJ2-5 and V is TRBV19; the D gene is possibly TRBD1 (5 bases). TRBJ2-7 matches the DNA end more closely, so the J call is doubtful. CDR3 length: 14 residues. The germline gives CDR1 LNHDA, CDR2 SQIVND (reference sequence). The CDR3 loop reads CASSRDRGDYEQYF. CDR3 nucleotides: TGTGCCAGTAGTAGAGATAGGGGCGACTACGAGCAGTACTTC.

This clone appeared a single time. The chain links TRBV11-2 to TRBJ2-7; D might be TRBD1 (6 bases). V was trimmed by 0 bases and J by 2 bases, leaving 11 bases between them. This CDR3 comprises 15 residues. Germline CDR1 reads SGHAT; CDR2 reads FQNNGV. The CDR3: CASSLEPGQTYEQYF. The CDR3 nucleotides read TGTGCCAGCAGCTTAGAACCGGGACAAACCTACGAGCAGTACTTC.

The chain carries TRBV7-2 and TRBJ1-3; tentatively, D is TRBD1 (6 bases). V lost 5 bases and J 2 bases, leaving 16 bases between the germline ends. The CDR3 is 16 amino acids. The germline V gene has CDR1 SGHTA and CDR2 FQGNSA. The CDR3 protein is CASSRYNRAAGNTIYF. The CDR3 bases are TGTGCCAGCAGCCGCTACAACAGGGCGGCTGGAAACACCATATATTTT.

V and J are TRBV29-1 and TRBJ2-7, with D unresolved. V was clipped by 4 bases and J by 7 bases, with 8 bases between them. Germline V lookup: CDR1 SQVTM, CDR2 ANQGSEA. This CDR3 is built from 10 residues. CDR3 in amino acids: CSVVVVEQYF. The CDR3 bases are TGCAGCGTTGTGGTCGTAGAGCAGTACTTC.

This chain uses TRBV6-5 with TRBJ1-5; D is perhaps TRBD1 (5 bases). Trimming left V 0 bases short and J 0 bases short, with 9 bases between. Germline V gene lookup returns CDR1 MNHEY and CDR2 SVGAGI. This CDR3 comprises 16 residues. CDR3 protein: CASSYSGPYSNQPQHF. The CDR3 coding sequence is TGTGCCAGCAGTTACTCGGGACCTTATAGCAATCAGCCCCAGCATTTT.

This chain links TRBV30 with TRBJ1-6; the D gene is possibly TRBD1 (5 bases). Germline V lookup: CDR1 GTSNPN, CDR2 SVGIG (reference sequence). This CDR3 is built from 13 residues. Trimming stripped 4 bases from V and 7 bases from J, with 11 bases between. This chain's CDR3 is CAWTAGANSPLHF. The DNA for the CDR3 is TGTGCCTGGACGGCCGGGGCCAATTCACCCCTCCACTTT.

The chain employs TRBV27 and TRBJ2-5; D is ambiguous. V shed 5 bases and J shed 7 bases, with 11 bases lying between them. Per germline, CDR1 MNHEY and CDR2 SMNVEV (reference sequence). This CDR3 contains 12 residues. The CDR3 sequence: CASSPPTGTQYF. CDR3 bases: TGTGCCAGCAGTCCCCCGACCGGGACCCAGTACTTC.

V and J are TRBV2 and TRBJ1-1; 9 positions agree with TRBD1. Trimming at V came to 8 bases and at J to 4 bases, leaving 11 bases not matched to a gene. The CDR3 totals 15 residues. Germline CDR1 and CDR2: SNHLY and FYNNEI. This CDR3 reads CASRVLQGAGTEAFF. The CDR3 DNA reads TGTGCCAGCCGGGTATTACAGGGGGCGGGCACTGAAGCTTTCTTT.

The CDR3 nucleotides read TGTGCCACCAGCAGAGGGACTAGCGGGGTAACAGATACGCAGTATTTT. Its translation: CATSRGTSGVTDTQYF. The rearrangement links TRBV15 to TRBJ2-3; TRBD2 agrees at 12 bases. The CDR3 has 16 amino acids. Germline V gene data show CDR1 as LNHNV and CDR2 as YYDKDF (reference sequence). Trimming removed 1 base from V and 3 bases from J; junction bases left unmatched: 2.

This sequence joins TRBV5-1 and TRBJ2-3; D perhaps matches TRBD2 (6 bases). Germline V gives CDR1 SGHRS, CDR2 YFSETQ. This CDR3 region has 17 residues. Trimming pared 4 bases from V and 6 bases from J, leaving 24 bases between. CDR3 in amino acids: CASSPGLELLRWDTQYF. The CDR3 nucleotides are TGCGCCAGCAGCCCGGGACTTGAACTCCTCCGCTGGGATACGCAGTATTTT.

The chain joins TRBV29-1 to TRBJ2-5; D is possibly TRBD2 (6 bases). Trimming removed 0 bases from V and 1 base from J, with 21 bases in between. Per the germline V gene, CDR1 is SQVTM and CDR2 is ANQGSEA. The CDR3 contains 18 residues. The CDR3 DNA reads as TGCAGCGTTGAAGATCTTGCGTGGGAGGCCCCTCGCCAAGAGACCCAGTACTTC. Translated, it gives CSVEDLAWEAPRQETQYF.

V and J are TRBV6-5 and TRBJ1-5, with D unresolved. The CDR3 contains 13 residues. CDR1 and CDR2 from the germline V gene are MNHEY and SVGAGI. V lost 5 bases to trimming and J lost 1 base, with 6 bases between them. The CDR3, as DNA: TGTGCCAGCAGTATGAGGAGCAATCAGCCCCAGCATTTT. Translation: CASSMRSNQPQHF.

V usage is TRBV2 and J usage is TRBJ1-2; the D is unclear. Trimming took 7 bases from V and 0 from J, leaving 15 bases between them. The CDR3 runs 15 residues. Per the germline V gene, CDR1 is SNHLY and CDR2 is FYNNEI. Here the CDR3 reads CASNLELGTNYGYTF. Here the CDR3 DNA reads TGTGCCAGCAACTTGGAGTTAGGGACTAACTATGGCTACACCTTC.

The J gene is TRBJ1-6, the V gene TRBV18; maybe TRBD1 (5 bases). CDR3 length equals 15 residues. V dropped 1 base and J dropped 5 bases, with 9 bases sitting between them. In germline, CDR1 is KGHSH, CDR2 LQKENI. CDR3 loop: CASSPLGRDNSPLHF. CDR3 coding DNA: TGTGCCAGCTCACCACTGGGCAGGGATAATTCACCCCTCCACTTT.

V and J are TRBV30 and TRBJ2-3, with a tentative D call TRBD2 (6 bases). V lost 4 bases and J 1 base, leaving 12 bases between the germline ends. This CDR3 has 14 residues. The germline V gene encodes CDR1 GTSNPN and CDR2 SVGIG (reference sequence). As DNA, the CDR3 is TGTGCCTGGACGGACGGGAGTGGCACAGATACGCAGTATTTT. This sequence encodes CAWTDGSGTDTQYF.

CDR3 amino acids: CAISETESSGGRNEQFF. The DNA of the CDR3 is TGTGCCATCAGTGAGACGGAGTCTAGCGGCGGGCGGAATGAGCAGTTCTTC. The chain is built from TRBV10-3 and TRBJ2-1; 7 bases are a match to TRBD2. V trimming: 2 bases; J trimming: 7 bases; junction bases outside the gene matches: 14. Germline values: CDR1 ENHRY, CDR2 SYGVKD. This CDR3 contains 17 residues.